This TCR beta chain appears in the sequencing data of a study of cytomegalovirus exposure and HLA in healthy donors. Study at large: Early release data held roughly 90 million unique TCRs from HLA-typed donors.

Regarding this clone: Its antigen is not known.

PCR was performed using 60 Vbeta and 13 Jbeta primers. Profiling relied on immunoSEQ multiplex PCR, and the TCRdb table lists in-frame clones only, not all of them. Among about 150,000 clones listed, approximately 80% were seen once. V was cut by 4 bases and J by 8 bases, with 9 bases left in between. Germline values: CDR1 LGHNA, CDR2 YSLEER. This CDR3 is built from 11 residues. Overall study findings and caveats: Reported results showed that the classifier diagnosed cytomegalovirus status with high specificity and sensitivity.

The clonotype originates from a male donor in good health and CMV-seronegative. Sequencing was performed on PBMCs. The rearrangement links TRBV4-3 to TRBJ2-7; no clear D gene. In nucleotides, the CDR3 is TGCGCCAGCAGCCTTGAGAATAAGCAGTACTTC. Translation gives CASSLENKQYF.